This entry describes one T cell receptor (beta chain). Cohort 3 recovery required two negative PCRs, clearance, or symptom resolution. Per the original data handling: For nucleated cells, counts were estimated from reference gene primer amplification. Using immunoSEQ multiplex PCR, the repertoire was profiled, and TCRdb retains in-frame clones only, with some absent. The V and J calls and the clone size are those of that table, but D and trimming were determined from the DNA. Of more than 250,000 clones listed, 87% are singletons. Germline CDR1 reads SGHTS; CDR2 reads YDEGEE. The junction had 2 bases not matched to a gene; V was cut back by 4 bases and J by 1 base. CDR3 length: 14 amino acids. The data derive from a study of blood T cell repertoires in COVID-19. Background on the study: The origin of the acute and convalescent COVID-19 samples was the United States, Italy and Spain. Nucleic acid was either cDNA or gDNA, and it came from T cells, B-cell-depleted T cells, or PBMCs.

The gene calls are TRBV5-8 and TRBJ1-5; 7 bases fit TRBD1. Sequencing was carried out using PBMCs or T cells enriched from blood (not recorded which). The TCR sequence derives from a woman aged 25 to 39 who had recovered from COVID-19. CDR3 region: CASSQQGSNQPQHF. CDR3 sequence (DNA): TGTGCCAGCAGCCAACAGGGGAGCAATCAGCCCCAGCATTTT. Complete variable domain (other parts from reference TRBV5-8 and TRBJ1-5): EAGVTQSPTHLIKTRGQQATLRCSPISGHTSVYWYQQALGLGLQFLLWYDEGEERNRGNFPPRFSGRQFPNYSSELNVNALELEDSALYLCASSQQGSNQPQHFGDGTRLSIL.